This TCR beta chain appears in the sequencing data of a study of cytomegalovirus exposure and HLA in healthy donors. Study information: HLA-typed donors were the source of 80 million to 90 million unique TCRs, which an early data release held.

Both 60 Vbeta primers and 13 Jbeta primers went into the PCR. Sequencing used immunoSEQ multiplex PCR; TCRdb keeps in-frame clones, though not all of them. Of about 200,000 clones in the sample, 80% to 90% were seen once. Regarding this clone: Its target is not known.

Germline CDR1 SGHTA, CDR2 FQGTGA. CDR3 size: 16 residues. The V and J ends lost 0 bases and 3 bases, in that order; junction bases with no gene match: 2. Findings and caveats of the study: At a 0.05 false discovery rate, a later analysis found some 18,000 TCR beta sequences to be associated with HLA alleles.

The chain combines TRBV7-3 with TRBJ2-3; TRBD1 matches at 11 bases. This receptor was identified in a woman in her 30s in good health and CMV-seronegative. Sequencing input: PBMCs. CDR3 bases: TGTGCCAGCAGCTTAACGAGGGACAGGGGGACAGATACGCAGTATTTT. Its protein is CASSLTRDRGTDTQYF.